This paragraph covers one T cell receptor beta chain sequence. Trimming removed 0 bases from V and 8 bases from J, with 7 bases in between. CDR1 and CDR2 (germline): GTSNPN, SVGIG (reference sequence). CDR3 length: 12 amino acids. Across about two dozen US areas, participants ranged in age from about 18 to 90 years. Participants were placed into cohorts based on the clinical history they reported. The sample belongs to a study of blood T cell repertoires in COVID-19. In the study overall: Material from acute and convalescent COVID-19 was sourced from the United States, Italy and Spain.

In the authors' workflow: Amplification of reference gene primers provided the estimated nucleated cell counts. Measured with immunoSEQ multiplex PCR; TCRdb has only the in-frame clones, and not every one. For V, J and clone size, that table is used; D and trimming come from the DNA. The sample shows about 82,000 clones, 80% to 90% of them seen only once. Sequencing input: PBMCs or T cells enriched from blood (not recorded which). The TCR sequence derives from a woman in her forties or fifties with acute COVID-19. The chain recombines TRBV30 with TRBJ1-4, with D unresolved. The CDR3 loop reads CAWSVLGEKLFF. CDR3 coding DNA: TGTGCCTGGAGTGTACTAGGAGAAAAACTGTTTTTT. The complete variable domain, with remaining parts taken from reference TRBV30 and TRBJ1-4, reads SQTIHQWPATLVQPVGSPLSLECTVEGTSNPNLYWYRQAAGRGLQLLFYSVGIGQISSEVPQNLSASRPQDRQFILSSKKLLLSDSGFYLCAWSVLGEKLFFGSGTQLSVL.